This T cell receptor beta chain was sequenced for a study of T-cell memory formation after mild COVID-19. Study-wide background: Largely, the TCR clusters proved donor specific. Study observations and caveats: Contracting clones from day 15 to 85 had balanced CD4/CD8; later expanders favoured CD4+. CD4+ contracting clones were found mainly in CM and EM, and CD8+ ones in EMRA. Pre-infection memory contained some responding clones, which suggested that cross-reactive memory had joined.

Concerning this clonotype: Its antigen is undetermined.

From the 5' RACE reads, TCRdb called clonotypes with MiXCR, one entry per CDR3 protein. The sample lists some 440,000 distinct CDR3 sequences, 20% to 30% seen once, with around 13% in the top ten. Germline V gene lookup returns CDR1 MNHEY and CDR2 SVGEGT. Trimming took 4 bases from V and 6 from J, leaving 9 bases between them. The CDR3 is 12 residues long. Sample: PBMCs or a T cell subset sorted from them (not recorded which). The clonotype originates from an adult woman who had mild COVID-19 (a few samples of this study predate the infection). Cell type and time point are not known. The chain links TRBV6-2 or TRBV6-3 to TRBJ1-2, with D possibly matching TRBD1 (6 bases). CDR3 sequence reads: CASSLQGDGYTF. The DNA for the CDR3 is TGTGCCAGCAGTTTACAGGGAGATGGCTACACCTTC.